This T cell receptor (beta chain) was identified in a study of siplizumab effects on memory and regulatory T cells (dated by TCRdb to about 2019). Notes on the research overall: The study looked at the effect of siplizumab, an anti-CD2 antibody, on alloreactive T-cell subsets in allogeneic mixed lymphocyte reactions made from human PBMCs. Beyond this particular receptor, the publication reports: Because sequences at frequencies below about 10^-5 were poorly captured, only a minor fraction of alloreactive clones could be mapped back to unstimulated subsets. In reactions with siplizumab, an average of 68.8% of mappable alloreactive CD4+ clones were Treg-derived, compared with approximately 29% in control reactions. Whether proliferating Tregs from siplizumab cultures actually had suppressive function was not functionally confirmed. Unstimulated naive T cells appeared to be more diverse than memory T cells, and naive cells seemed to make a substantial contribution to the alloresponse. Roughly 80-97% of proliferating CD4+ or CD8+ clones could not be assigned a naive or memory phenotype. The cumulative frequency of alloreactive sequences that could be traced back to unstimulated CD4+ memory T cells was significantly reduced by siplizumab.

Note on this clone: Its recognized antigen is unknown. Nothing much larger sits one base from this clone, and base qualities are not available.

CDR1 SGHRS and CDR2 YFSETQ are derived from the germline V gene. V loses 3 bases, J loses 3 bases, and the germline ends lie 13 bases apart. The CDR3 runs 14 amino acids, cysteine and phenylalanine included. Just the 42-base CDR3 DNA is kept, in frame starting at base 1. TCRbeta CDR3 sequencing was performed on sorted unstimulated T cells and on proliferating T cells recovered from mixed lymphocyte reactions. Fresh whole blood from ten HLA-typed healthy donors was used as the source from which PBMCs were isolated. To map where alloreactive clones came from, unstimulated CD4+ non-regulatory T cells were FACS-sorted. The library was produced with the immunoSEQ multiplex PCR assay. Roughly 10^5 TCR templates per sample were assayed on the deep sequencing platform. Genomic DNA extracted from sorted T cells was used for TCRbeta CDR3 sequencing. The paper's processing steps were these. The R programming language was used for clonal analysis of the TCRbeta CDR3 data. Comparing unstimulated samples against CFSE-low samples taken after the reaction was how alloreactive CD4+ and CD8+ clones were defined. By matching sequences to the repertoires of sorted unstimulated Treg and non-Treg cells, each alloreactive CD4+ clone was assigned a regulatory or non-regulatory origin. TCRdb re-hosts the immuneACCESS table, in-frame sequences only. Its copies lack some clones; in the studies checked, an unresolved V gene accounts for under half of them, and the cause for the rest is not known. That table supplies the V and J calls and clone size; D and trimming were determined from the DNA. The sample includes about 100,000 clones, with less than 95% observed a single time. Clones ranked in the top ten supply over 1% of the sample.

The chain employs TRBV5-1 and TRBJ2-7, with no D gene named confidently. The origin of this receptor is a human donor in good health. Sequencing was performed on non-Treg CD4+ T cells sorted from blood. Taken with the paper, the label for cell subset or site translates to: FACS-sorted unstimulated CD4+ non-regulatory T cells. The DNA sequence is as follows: TGCGCCAGCAGCTGGGAAGGTAATGTCTACGAGCAGTACTTC. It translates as CASSWEGNVYEQYF.